This TCR beta chain was recorded in a study of T cells in Graves' hyperthyroidism and ophthalmopathy. TCR beta CDR3 regions were amplified from RNA transcripts. The HTBI primer set was used in a first-round RT-PCR of the TCR CDR3. TCRdb reprocessed the multiplex PCR reads with MiXCR, giving one entry per CDR3 protein. The sample includes about half a million distinct CDR3 sequences, around a fifth of them seen just once. V lost 0 bases, J lost 3 bases, and 4 bases stayed unmatched. CDR1 and CDR2 (germline): SGDLS, YYNGEE. The CDR3 covers 15 residues. This sequence joins TRBV9 and TRBJ2-3, with 7 bases lining up with TRBD2. Specimen: blood. This receptor was identified in a woman in her 70s with Graves' ophthalmopathy. CDR3 protein: CASSVGWEGTDTQYF. Here the CDR3 DNA reads TGTGCCAGCAGCGTAGGGTGGGAGGGGACAGATACGCAGTATTTT.